This T cell receptor (beta chain) comes out of a study of T cell repertoires in cytomegalovirus infection. This clonotype appeared a few times. Germline trimming cut 4 bases from V and 2 bases from J; bases unmatched to any gene: 13. From germline, CDR1 is MDHEN and CDR2 SYDVKM. The CDR3 is 18 residues long. TCRdb called the reads again in MiXCR, with one record for every CDR3 protein. The data contain roughly 500,000 distinct CDR3 sequences, around 11% of them seen just once; the ten biggest clones take up roughly a tenth. V usage is TRBV28 and J usage is TRBJ2-5; 10 positions agree with TRBD2. The receptor's source is a human donor in good health (CMV status not recorded). Some clones in this sample may be carry-over from other donors' samples. Sequencing was done on a sample of PBMCs. CDR3 nucleotides: TGTGCCAGCAGTTCCCTCGGGCTAGCGGGAGACCTACAAGAGACCCAGTACTTC. Translating gives CASSSLGLAGDLQETQYF.